What follows are 25 T cell receptor beta chains derived from one specimen sequenced in a study of T cell responses to AZD1222 COVID-19 vaccine. Sequencing used immunoSEQ multiplex PCR; TCRdb keeps in-frame clones, though not all of them. There are 110,000 to 150,000 clones in the sample; 70% to 90% occur only once, and more than 3% lies in the top ten. Here the sequenced sample was peripheral blood, taken 28 days after the second AZD1222 dose. These receptors were obtained from an adult who received the AZD1222 COVID-19 vaccine.

The chain is built from TRBV3-1 (or the pseudogene TRBV3-2) and TRBJ1-2; unclear D gene. The germline V and J ends were trimmed by 4 bases and 6 bases, with 12 bases remaining between them. The germline V gene encodes CDR1 LGHDT and CDR2 YNNKEL (reference sequence). The CDR3 spans 13 residues. CDR3 loop: CASSRWGGNGYTF. CDR3 sequence (DNA): TGTGCCAGCAGCCGTTGGGGAGGGAATGGCTACACCTTC.

For the CDR3, the DNA is TGTGCCAGCAGCGTAGAACCTAGCGGGGAAGAGACCCAGTACTTC. This translates into CASSVEPSGEETQYF. The chain combines TRBV9 with TRBJ2-5; 9 bases are a match to TRBD2. Trimming cost V 0 bases and J 3 bases; bases outside gene matches: 3. CDR1 is SGDLS and CDR2 is YYNGEE in the germline V gene. The CDR3 runs to 15 residues.

The CDR3 nucleotides are TGTGCCAGCTCAAGACAGACCGGGGAGCTGTTTTTT. This encodes CASSRQTGELFF. This sequence joins TRBV18 and TRBJ2-2; D may be TRBD1 (5 bases). Trimming removed 5 bases from V and 5 bases from J, with 6 bases in between. The CDR3 contains 12 residues. Per the germline V gene, CDR1 is KGHSH and CDR2 is LQKENI.

The V call is TRBV5-8, the J call TRBJ1-2; D uncertain. The V gene's germline CDR1 is SGHTS and CDR2 YDEGEE. The CDR3 length is 12 residues. V lost 2 bases and J lost 8, with 10 bases in between. The CDR3 is CASSFDTGGYTF. The CDR3 region has the DNA TGTGCCAGCAGCTTCGACACGGGGGGCTACACCTTC.

The chain couples TRBV9 to TRBJ2-3, with 8 bases that match TRBD2. CDR3 length: 15 amino acids. Germline-derived CDR1 and CDR2 are SGDLS and YYNGEE. The V and J ends lost 4 bases and 2 bases, in that order; junction bases with no gene match: 6. The CDR3 coding sequence is TGTGCCAGCAGCCCTCGGGGGGGGTCCACAGATACGCAGTATTTT. Protein: CASSPRGGSTDTQYF. The full variable domain, completed using reference TRBV9 and TRBJ2-3, is DSGVTQTPKHLITATGQRVTLRCSPRSGDLSVYWYQQSLDQGLQFLIQYYNGEERAKGNILERFSAQQFPDLHSELNLSSLELGDSALYFCASSPRGGSTDTQYFGPGTRLTVL.

This clone has just one count. This rearrangement joins TRBV7-8 to TRBJ1-6, with TRBD1 as a possible D gene (5 bases). V lost 7 bases to trimming and J lost 1 base, with 14 bases between them. The CDR3 is 16 amino acids. Germline V gene sequence: CDR1 SGHVS, CDR2 FQNEAQ. CDR3 bases: TGTGCCAGCACCCTAGAGGGGTTGTCCTATAATTCACCCCTCCACTTT. This sequence encodes CASTLEGLSYNSPLHF.

The CDR3 reads CASSETGGHGYTF. Here the CDR3 DNA reads TGTGCCAGCAGCGAGACAGGGGGCCACGGCTACACCTTC. The chain joins TRBV7-6 to TRBJ1-2, with 10 bases lining up with TRBD1. In germline, CDR1 is SGHVS, CDR2 FNYEAQ. The trim removed 5 bases at V and 8 bases at J, leaving 5 bases unmatched. The CDR3 totals 13 residues.

This chain uses TRBV12-5 with TRBJ1-2; 8 nucleotides align to TRBD1. From germline, CDR1 is LGHNT and CDR2 FRNRAP. This CDR3 is built from 18 residues. Trimming cost V 4 bases and J 1 base; bases outside gene matches: 14. In DNA form, the CDR3 reads TGTGCTAGTGGTTCCGCCACAGGGGACAGGCTTGATAACTATGGCTACACCTTC. Encoded protein: CASGSATGDRLDNYGYTF.

This rearrangement joins TRBV24-1 to TRBJ2-5; D gene uncertain. The CDR3 is 17 residues long. Germline CDR1 reads KGHDR; CDR2 reads SFDVKD. The V gene lost 1 base and the J gene lost 2 bases, with 16 bases spanning the gap. CDR3 loop: CATSDFYDVEIQETQYF. The DNA for the CDR3 is TGTGCCACCAGTGATTTTTACGACGTAGAAATTCAAGAGACCCAGTACTTC.

V gene TRBV27 combines with J gene TRBJ2-5; D may be TRBD1 (5 bases). Germline assignment: CDR1 MNHEY and CDR2 SMNVEV (reference sequence). Trimming shortened V by 0 bases and J by 5 bases, and 7 bases separated the two germline ends. The CDR3 covers 13 residues. CDR3 sequence (DNA): TGTGCCAGCAGTTTATCACAGGTCGAGACCCAGTACTTC. It is translated as CASSLSQVETQYF.

The rearrangement uses TRBV19 and TRBJ2-2, with 7 nucleotides matching TRBD2. V lost 5 bases and J lost 4; bases outside the gene matches: 4. CDR1 is LNHDA and CDR2 is SQIVND in the germline V gene (reference sequence). CDR3 size: 14 residues. This CDR3 is CASSRGDFTGELFF. CDR3 in DNA: TGTGCCAGTAGTCGGGGGGACTTCACCGGGGAGCTGTTTTTT.

J is TRBJ2-3 and V is TRBV5-1; tentatively, D is TRBD1 (6 bases). Germline assignment: CDR1 SGHRS and CDR2 YFSETQ. V was pared by 5 bases and J by 0 bases, with 13 bases between. The CDR3 sequence is 15 residues long. CDR3 DNA: TGCGCCAGCAGTGCATGGGGGCCGAGCACAGATACGCAGTATTTT. Translation gives CASSAWGPSTDTQYF. Supplemented by reference TRBV5-1 and TRBJ2-3, the full variable domain reads KAGVTQTPRYLIKTRGQQVTLSCSPISGHRSVSWYQQTPGQGLQFLFEYFSETQRNKGNFPGRFSGRQFSNSRSEMNVSTLELGDSALYLCASSAWGPSTDTQYFGPGTRLTVL.

This clone was seen only a few times. The J gene is TRBJ1-1, the V gene TRBV7-2, with 7 bases that match TRBD1. The CDR3 contains 13 residues. Losses at the gene ends were 5 bases for V and 8 bases for J; bases not matched to a gene: 8. Germline lookup yields CDR1 SGHTA and CDR2 FQGNSA. The CDR3 spells CASSRDSGYEAFF. CDR3 DNA sequence: TGTGCCAGCAGCCGGGACAGCGGCTACGAAGCTTTCTTT.

The gene calls are TRBV10-3 and TRBJ2-2; D may be TRBD1 or TRBD2 (7 bases each). Between the trimmed V and J ends, which lost 6 bases and 3 bases, there was a span of 14 bases. This CDR3 spans 15 amino acids. Germline loops: CDR1 ENHRY, CDR2 SYGVKD. CDR3 amino acids: CAISGGTAYTGELFF. The CDR3 DNA reads as TGTGCCATCAGCGGGGGGACAGCTTACACCGGGGAGCTGTTTTTT.

The chain couples TRBV5-1 to TRBJ2-7; 7 bases agree with TRBD1. Per the germline V gene, CDR1 is SGHRS and CDR2 is YFSETQ. The V and J ends lost 5 bases and 7 bases, in that order; junction bases with no gene match: 12. This CDR3 comprises 14 residues. The CDR3 protein is CASSVVTGAGEQYF. The CDR3 DNA reads as TGCGCCAGCAGTGTAGTAACAGGGGCCGGGGAGCAGTACTTC.

The genes are TRBV5-6 and TRBJ2-7; 9 bases match TRBD1. The trim removed 2 bases at V and 3 bases at J, leaving 6 bases unmatched. The CDR3 extends over 15 amino acids. In germline, CDR1 is SGHDT, CDR2 YYEEEE. The CDR3, as DNA: TGTGCCAGCAGCTTAAATGGACAGGGGTACTACGAGCAGTACTTC. Residues: CASSLNGQGYYEQYF.

CDR3 loop: CAISGPNTGELFF. CDR3 bases: TGTGCCATCAGTGGACCGAACACCGGGGAGCTGTTTTTT. The rearrangement links TRBV10-3 to TRBJ2-2, with D unresolved. Germline V CDR1 and CDR2: ENHRY, SYGVKD. With 4 bases removed from V and 0 bases from J, the gap between germline ends came to 3 bases. CDR3 size: 13 residues.

The gene calls are TRBV10-1 and TRBJ2-1; the match to TRBD2 covers 9 bases. V gave up 6 bases and J gave up 4 bases; unmatched junction bases: 10. CDR3 size: 16 residues. From germline, CDR1 is WNHNN and CDR2 SYGVQD (reference sequence). CDR3 loop: CASSEIAGVSYNEQFF. CDR3 nucleotide sequence: TGCGCCAGCAGCGAGATAGCGGGGGTCTCATACAATGAGCAGTTCTTC.

The chain combines TRBV7-9 with TRBJ1-1; D remains ambiguous. The V end lost 5 bases, the J end lost 1 base, and 14 bases lay between the germline ends. The germline V gene encodes CDR1 SEHNR and CDR2 FQNEAQ (reference sequence). The CDR3 is 15 amino acids. CDR3: CASSRTLAGNTEAFF. The CDR3 DNA reads TGTGCCAGCAGCCGGACCCTAGCAGGGAACACTGAAGCTTTCTTT. The whole variable domain, filled in from reference TRBV7-9 and TRBJ1-1, reads DTGVSQNPRHKITKRGQNVTFRCDPISEHNRLYWYRQTLGQGPEFLTYFQNEAQLEKSRLLSDRFSAERPKGSFSTLEIQRTEQGDSAMYLCASSRTLAGNTEAFFGQGTRLTVV.

DNA of the CDR3: TGTGCCAGCGAGGACAGCCCTAACTATGGCTACACCTTC. It specifies CASEDSPNYGYTF. The rearrangement joins TRBV2 to TRBJ1-2; possibly TRBD1 for D (6 bases). From germline, CDR1 is SNHLY and CDR2 FYNNEI. Trimming cost V 8 bases and J 0 bases, with 10 bases left between them. The CDR3 has 13 amino acids.

This clone was seen a single time. CDR3 sequence (DNA): TGTGCCAGCAGCTCCGGACAGGAATATGAAGCTTTCTTT. It is translated as CASSSGQEYEAFF. This rearrangement joins TRBV6-5 to TRBJ1-1; TRBD1 aligns across 7 bases. Germline V gene sequence: CDR1 MNHEY, CDR2 SVGAGI. J gave up 7 bases and V 6 bases, and 8 bases lay outside the gene matches. This CDR3 contains 13 residues.

The chain has TRBV25-1 and TRBJ1-1; D is uncertain. Germline V gene lookup returns CDR1 MGHDK and CDR2 SYGVNS. The V and J ends lost 5 bases and 1 base respectively, with 11 bases between them. CDR3 length: 14 amino acids. CDR3 DNA sequence: TGTGCCAGCAGTTTCTCCGGGAGGAACACTGAAGCTTTCTTT. It specifies CASSFSGRNTEAFF.

The chain uses TRBV3-1 (or the pseudogene TRBV3-2) and TRBJ1-2, with D possibly matching TRBD1 (6 bases). The V gene's germline CDR1 is LGHDT and CDR2 YNNKEL (reference sequence). The CDR3 runs 16 residues. V lost 1 base, J lost 0 bases, and 12 bases lay in between. CDR3 bases: TGTGCCAGCAGCCAAGGGGGCAGGACAGCTAACTATGGCTACACCTTC. It translates to CASSQGGRTANYGYTF.

The chain employs TRBV3-1 (or the pseudogene TRBV3-2) and TRBJ2-1, with no clear D. Per the germline V gene, CDR1 is LGHDT and CDR2 is YNNKEL (reference sequence). Trimming cost V 6 bases and J 8 bases, with 17 bases left between them. The CDR3 contains 14 residues. In nucleotides, the CDR3 is TGTGCCAGCAGAGATGTAGCCGGAGCCGATGAGCAGTTCTTC. Translation gives CASRDVAGADEQFF.

There are a few counts of this clone. The chain links TRBV27 to TRBJ2-3; no firm D call. From germline, CDR1 is MNHEY and CDR2 SMNVEV (reference sequence). V was cut by 5 bases and J by 0 bases, with 9 bases left in between. There are 14 residues in the CDR3. The CDR3 reads CASSGATSTDTQYF. For the CDR3, the DNA is TGTGCCAGCAGTGGTGCAACTAGCACAGATACGCAGTATTTT.